These 31 T cell receptor beta chains came from one sample sequenced in a study of blood T cell repertoires in COVID-19. Method: immunoSEQ multiplex PCR; TCRdb's copy keeps in-frame clones and lacks some. The table has about 13,000 clones, around 90% seen once. The sample consisted of peripheral blood. The source is a human donor with active COVID-19. The donor label of this sample is uncertain.

This sequence joins TRBV15 and TRBJ2-3; no firm D call. Trimming removed 6 bases at V and 6 bases at J, with 10 bases between. Germline lookup yields CDR1 LNHNV and CDR2 YYDKDF (reference sequence). The CDR3 is 12 amino acids. CDR3 DNA: TGTGCCACCAGTTCACAGAAGGATACGCAGTATTTT. Protein product: CATSSQKDTQYF.

V gene TRBV9 combines with J gene TRBJ2-3; TRBD2 matches at 9 bases. Germline lookup yields CDR1 SGDLS and CDR2 YYNGEE. The J segment lost 2 bases and the V segment lost 0 bases, leaving 7 bases of the junction unmatched. This CDR3 contains 17 residues. CDR3 sequence (DNA): TGTGCCAGCAGCGTAGAGGATAGCGGGGGCTTCACAGATACGCAGTATTTT. Amino acid sequence: CASSVEDSGGFTDTQYF.

The chain recombines TRBV24-1 with TRBJ2-5; perhaps TRBD2 as D (5 bases). Looked up from germline, CDR1 is KGHDR and CDR2 is SFDVKD. Trimming removed 6 bases at V and 2 bases at J, with 9 bases between. The CDR3 consists of 13 residues. CDR3 in amino acids: CATSLGSQETQYF. The CDR3 bases are TGTGCCACCAGTTTAGGGAGTCAAGAGACCCAGTACTTC.

The DNA of the CDR3 is TGTGCCAGTAGTCTTCAGGACTCCTACGAGCAGTACTTC. This translates into CASSLQDSYEQYF. V gene TRBV19 combines with J gene TRBJ2-7; D is ambiguous. V was shortened by 5 bases and J by 0 bases, with 8 bases between the two germline ends. This CDR3 spans 13 amino acids. Looked up from germline, CDR1 is LNHDA and CDR2 is SQIVND (reference sequence).

In its sample, this clone was seen a few times. The chain links TRBV25-1 to TRBJ2-4; a possible D gene is TRBD2 (6 bases). The CDR3 covers 17 residues. Trimming removed 6 bases from V and 4 bases from J, with 22 bases in between. In germline, CDR1 is MGHDK, CDR2 SYGVNS. CDR3 protein: CASSLEIVGGRKNIQYF. CDR3 sequence (DNA): TGTGCCAGCAGCTTGGAGATTGTGGGGGGACGTAAAAACATTCAGTACTTC.

This chain connects TRBV5-1 to TRBJ2-2; TRBD1 might be the D (5 bases). This CDR3 is 16 amino acids long. Germline-derived CDR1 and CDR2 are SGHRS and YFSETQ. The V gene lost 0 bases and the J gene lost 0 bases, with 9 bases spanning the gap. In DNA, the CDR3 is TGCGCCAGCAGCTTGGCCAGGGCAGCGAACACCGGGGAGCTGTTTTTT. Translating gives CASSLARAANTGELFF. The complete variable domain, with remaining parts taken from reference TRBV5-1 and TRBJ2-2, reads KAGVTQTPRYLIKTRGQQVTLSCSPISGHRSVSWYQQTPGQGLQFLFEYFSETQRNKGNFPGRFSGRQFSNSRSEMNVSTLELGDSALYLCASSLARAANTGELFFGEGSRLTVL.

A single count supports this clone. The chain recombines TRBV10-3 with TRBJ2-5; 8 bases are a match to TRBD2. CDR1 ENHRY and CDR2 SYGVKD come from the germline V gene. The CDR3 sequence is 13 residues long. The J segment lost 5 bases and the V segment lost 10 bases, leaving 9 bases of the junction unmatched. CDR3 DNA sequence: TGTGCCACGAGTAGCGGGGCCCAGGAGACCCAGTACTTC. Amino acids: CATSSGAQETQYF.

The chain is built from TRBV28 and TRBJ1-5; D is perhaps TRBD1 (6 bases). Trimming took 7 bases from V and 5 from J, leaving 12 bases between them. Germline V CDR1 and CDR2: MDHEN, SYDVKM. The CDR3 contains 13 residues. CDR3 sequence (DNA): TGTGCCAGCAAGGGGGGGGACTATCAGCCCCAGCATTTT. Protein: CASKGGDYQPQHF.

This clone was observed a single time. This sequence joins TRBV28 and TRBJ1-2; 7 nucleotides line up with TRBD1. CDR1 is MDHEN, CDR2 SYDVKM, per germline. J gave up 8 bases and V 5 bases, and 14 bases lay outside the gene matches. This CDR3 is 15 amino acids long. This CDR3 reads CASSVERGRRGGYTF. The DNA for the CDR3 is TGTGCCAGCAGTGTGGAAAGGGGGCGCCGAGGAGGCTACACCTTC.

This rearrangement joins TRBV19 to TRBJ1-2; 7 bases are a match to TRBD1. V was clipped by 5 bases and J by 4 bases; unmatched bases: 4. From germline, CDR1 is LNHDA and CDR2 SQIVND (reference sequence). The CDR3 totals 13 residues. CDR3 DNA sequence: TGTGCCAGTAGTCCGGACAGGAGCTATGGCTACACCTTC. Its translation is CASSPDRSYGYTF. Complete variable domain (other parts from reference TRBV19 and TRBJ1-2): DGGITQSPKYLFRKEGQNVTLSCEQNLNHDAMYWYRQDPGQGLRLIYYSQIVNDFQKGDIAEGYSVSREKKESFPLTVTSAQKNPTAFYLCASSPDRSYGYTFGSGTRLTVV.

J is TRBJ1-5 and V is TRBV5-6; a weak D match, TRBD1 (6 bases). V lost 4 bases, J lost 2 bases, and 19 bases lay in between. The germline V gene encodes CDR1 SGHDT and CDR2 YYEEEE. The CDR3 is 17 residues long. In nucleotides, the CDR3 is TGTGCCAGCAGCCTGGGACATTCGGGGATAGGCAATCAGCCCCAGCATTTT. This sequence encodes CASSLGHSGIGNQPQHF.

CDR3 in amino acids: CASSDGGTSNYGYTF. The CDR3 DNA follows: TGTGCCAGCAGCGATGGGGGCACTTCTAACTATGGCTACACCTTC. The chain is built from TRBV9 and TRBJ1-2; tentative D call: TRBD1 (6 bases). CDR3 length equals 15 residues. Trimming removed 3 bases from V and 0 bases from J, with 12 bases in between. The germline CDR1 and CDR2 sequences are SGDLS and YYNGEE.

The chain has TRBV11-3 and TRBJ2-1, with TRBD1 matching 11 bases. The CDR3 runs to 16 residues. Looked up from germline, CDR1 is SGHNT and CDR2 is YENEEA. With 0 bases clipped from V and 8 bases from J, the junction kept 6 bases outside the gene matches. CDR3 sequence (DNA): TGTGCCAGCAGCTTAGACGGACAGGGGGCGCAGGATGAGCAGTTCTTC. It translates to CASSLDGQGAQDEQFF.

The rearrangement uses TRBV6-5 and TRBJ2-7, with D possibly matching TRBD2 (7 bases). The CDR3 sequence is 15 residues long. Trimming took off 6 bases at V and 6 bases at J, with 21 bases between the two ends. CDR1 MNHEY and CDR2 SVGAGI come from the germline V gene. CDR3 sequence: CASSRGGKGEGEQYF. CDR3 coding DNA: TGTGCCAGCAGCCGAGGTGGAAAGGGGGAGGGCGAGCAGTACTTC.

The rearrangement joins TRBV4-1 to TRBJ1-6, with 7 bases fitting TRBD1. Trimming removed 0 bases from V and 14 bases from J; junction bases left unmatched: 13. This CDR3 region has 16 residues. CDR1 and CDR2 (germline): MGHRA, YSYEKL. The CDR3 bases are TGCGCCAGCAGCCAAGATTGGGACAGAAGGTTCGGTACCCTCCACTTT. Protein product: CASSQDWDRRFGTLHF.

This chain uses TRBV5-4 with TRBJ2-5; 11 bases agree with TRBD2. V lost 2 bases, J lost 2 bases, and 8 bases stayed unmatched. This CDR3 region has 17 residues. The V gene's germline CDR1 is SGHNT and CDR2 YYREEE (reference sequence). CDR3 amino acids: CASSFGVLAGGQETQYF. DNA of the CDR3: TGTGCCAGCAGCTTCGGGGTTCTAGCGGGGGGTCAAGAGACCCAGTACTTC.

The V gene is TRBV5-1, the J gene TRBJ2-1, with 8 bases lining up with TRBD2. Germline lookup yields CDR1 SGHRS and CDR2 YFSETQ. There are 16 residues in the CDR3. V was pared by 6 bases and J by 0 bases, with 8 bases of the junction left unmatched. The CDR3 coding sequence is TGCGCCAGCACCGTCGGGGGGGCCAACTCCTACAATGAGCAGTTCTTC. Translating it yields CASTVGGANSYNEQFF. Drawing the rest from reference TRBV5-1 and TRBJ2-1, the complete variable domain is KAGVTQTPRYLIKTRGQQVTLSCSPISGHRSVSWYQQTPGQGLQFLFEYFSETQRNKGNFPGRFSGRQFSNSRSEMNVSTLELGDSALYLCASTVGGANSYNEQFFGPGTRLTVL.

V is TRBV10-3 and J is TRBJ1-1; D possibly corresponds to TRBD1 (6 bases). The CDR3 is made up of 16 amino acids. The ends were cut back, 4 bases at V and 1 base at J, with 16 bases in the middle. The germline CDR1 and CDR2 sequences are ENHRY and SYGVKD. The DNA of the CDR3 is TGTGCCATCAGTGGGCCGGGACATGGGAGGAACACTGAAGCTTTCTTT. This gives the protein CAISGPGHGRNTEAFF.

CDR3 nucleotide sequence: TGTGCCAGCAGCTCCCTGGCAGGGTCGGGCACCGGGGAGCTGTTTTTT. Its translation: CASSSLAGSGTGELFF. The rearrangement uses TRBV7-3 and TRBJ2-2; the D gene is possibly TRBD1 (5 bases). Trimming removed 4 bases at V and 4 bases at J, with 16 bases between. The germline V gene has CDR1 SGHTA and CDR2 FQGTGA. This CDR3 has 16 residues.

This chain connects TRBV19 to TRBJ1-6; 9 bases align to TRBD1. This CDR3 region has 16 residues. Trimming took 2 bases from V and 10 from J; bases not matched to a gene: 9. Germline values: CDR1 LNHDA, CDR2 SQIVND (reference sequence). DNA of the CDR3: TGTGCCAGTAGTATAAGGATGGGGACAGGGCGATCACCCCTCCACTTT. It codes for CASSIRMGTGRSPLHF.

The chain has TRBV5-4 and TRBJ1-1, with D possibly matching TRBD1 (6 bases). This CDR3 region has 16 residues. Germline CDR1 SGHNT, CDR2 YYREEE (reference sequence). V gave up 6 bases and J gave up 4 bases, with 22 bases separating them. Here the CDR3 reads CASISSRGGLVTEAFF. The CDR3 DNA is TGTGCCAGCATCTCCAGTCGGGGGGGGCTGGTCACTGAAGCTTTCTTT.

The CDR3 region has the DNA TGTGCCTGGTTCCGGGACAGGGACTACGAGCAGTACTTC. Its translation is CAWFRDRDYEQYF. This chain links TRBV30 with TRBJ2-7, with TRBD1 identical over 9 bases. Germline values: CDR1 GTSNPN, CDR2 SVGIG (reference sequence). With V trimmed by 5 bases and J by 3 bases, 5 bases remained unmatched. This CDR3 is built from 13 residues.

The J gene is TRBJ1-1, the V gene TRBV11-2; D is undetermined. V lost 5 bases, J lost 1 base, and 14 bases lay in between. This CDR3 spans 15 amino acids. Germline V gives CDR1 SGHAT, CDR2 FQNNGV. The CDR3 loop reads CASSRGVQTNTEAFF. In nucleotides, the CDR3 is TGTGCCAGCAGCCGCGGGGTACAGACGAACACTGAAGCTTTCTTT.

Here the CDR3 reads CASRGGSGANVLTF. Written as DNA, the CDR3 is TGTGCCAGCAGGGGGGGGTCTGGGGCCAACGTCCTGACTTTC. This chain uses TRBV27 with TRBJ2-6, with 7 nucleotides matching TRBD2. The CDR3 loop spans 14 amino acids. Trimming took 6 bases from V and 1 from J; bases not matched to a gene: 0. CDR1 MNHEY and CDR2 SMNVEV come from the germline V gene (reference sequence).

The chain links TRBV7-8 to TRBJ2-5; D not resolved. Germline-derived CDR1 and CDR2 are SGHVS and FQNEAQ. The V end lost 3 bases, the J end lost 1 base, and 6 bases lay between the germline ends. The CDR3 covers 13 residues. The CDR3 sequence is CASSFQVQETQYF. The CDR3 DNA follows: TGTGCCAGCAGCTTCCAGGTCCAAGAGACCCAGTACTTC.

The gene calls are TRBV5-6 and TRBJ2-1; possibly TRBD2 for D (7 bases). This CDR3 has 15 amino acids. V was cut by 4 bases and J by 6 bases, with 17 bases left in between. The germline gives CDR1 SGHDT, CDR2 YYEEEE. The CDR3 loop is CASSQRAGASNEQFF. The CDR3 nucleotides read TGTGCCAGCAGCCAACGGGCGGGGGCTTCCAATGAGCAGTTCTTC.

The V and J genes are TRBV11-1 and TRBJ1-6; 7 nucleotides match TRBD1. V was pared by 5 bases and J by 5 bases, with 3 bases of the junction left unmatched. CDR1 SGHAT and CDR2 FQDESV come from the germline V gene (reference sequence). The CDR3 length is 14 residues. CDR3 loop: CASSHRGNNSPLHF. The CDR3 DNA follows: TGTGCCAGCAGCCACAGGGGAAATAATTCACCCCTCCACTTT.

V gene TRBV19 combines with J gene TRBJ1-3, with TRBD1 as a possible D gene (5 bases). The CDR3 is 13 residues long. V was cut by 7 bases and J by 1 base, with 8 bases left in between. CDR1 and CDR2 (germline): LNHDA, SQIVND (reference sequence). CDR3 amino acids: CASNPGSGNTIYF. The CDR3 region has the DNA TGTGCCAGTAATCCAGGGTCTGGAAACACCATATATTTT.

The V call is TRBV7-2, the J call TRBJ2-3; TRBD2 aligns across 8 bases. This CDR3 region has 16 residues. V shed 2 bases and J 3 bases; nucleotides not matched to a gene: 7. Germline V gives CDR1 SGHTA, CDR2 FQGNSA. CDR3 loop: CASSLTSGGNTDTQYF. CDR3 nucleotides: TGTGCCAGCAGCTTAACCAGCGGGGGAAATACAGATACGCAGTATTTT.

The chain carries TRBV6-1 and TRBJ1-3; D not certain. CDR3 length equals 15 residues. Trimming pared 7 bases from V and 1 base from J, leaving 14 bases between. Germline V gene lookup returns CDR1 MNHNS and CDR2 SASEGT. CDR3 in DNA: TGTGCCAGCACCAGATCCGGGGTTTCTGGAAACACCATATATTTT. It encodes CASTRSGVSGNTIYF.

This clone was picked up a small number of times. The chain joins TRBV7-9 to TRBJ2-1; TRBD2 matches at 9 bases. Germline V lookup: CDR1 SEHNR, CDR2 FQNEAQ (reference sequence). This CDR3 is built from 15 residues. Losses at the gene ends were 5 bases for V and 0 bases for J; bases not matched to a gene: 2. The CDR3 region has the DNA TGTGCCAGCAGCAATAGCGGGGGCTCCTACAATGAGCAGTTCTTC. This codes for CASSNSGGSYNEQFF.